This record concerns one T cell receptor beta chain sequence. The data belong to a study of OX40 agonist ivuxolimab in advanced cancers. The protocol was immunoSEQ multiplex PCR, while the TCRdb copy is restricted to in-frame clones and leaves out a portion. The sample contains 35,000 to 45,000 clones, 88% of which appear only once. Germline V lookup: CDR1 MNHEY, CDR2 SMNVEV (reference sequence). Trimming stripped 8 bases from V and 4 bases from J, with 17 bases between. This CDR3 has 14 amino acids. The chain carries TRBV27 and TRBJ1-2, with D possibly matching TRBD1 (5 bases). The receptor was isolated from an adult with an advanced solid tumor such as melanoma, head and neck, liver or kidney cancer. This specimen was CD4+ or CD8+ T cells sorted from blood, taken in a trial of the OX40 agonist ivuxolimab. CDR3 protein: CASSQGGVGYGYTF. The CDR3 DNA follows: TGTGCCAGCTCCCAGGGAGGGGTTGGCTATGGCTACACCTTC.